A single sample gave rise to the 18 T cell receptor beta chains below, sequenced in a study of T-cell reconstitution after alpha-beta-depleted transplantation in children. Library preparation (for TCRbeta) was performed with unique molecular identifiers. TCRdb itself ran the PCR reads through MiXCR, one entry per CDR3 protein. The sample shows 300,000 to 400,000 distinct CDR3 sequences, 15% to 20% of them seen only once. This material consisted of PBMCs, mostly from graft donor cells, taken 360 days after TCRalphabeta/CD19-depleted stem cell transplant. The receptor source for this set is a male patient between 2 and 15 years old who had a stem cell transplant for acute lymphoblastic leukemia, so the T cells may come from the graft donor.

CDR3 loop: CSVRRGGPYNEQFF. In DNA, the CDR3 is TGCAGCGTTCGGCGGGGAGGGCCCTACAATGAGCAGTTCTTC. The chain joins TRBV29-1 to TRBJ2-1, with 7 bases that match TRBD2. This CDR3 region has 14 residues. Trimming took 5 bases from V and 2 from J; bases not matched to a gene: 6. Germline V gene data show CDR1 as SQVTM and CDR2 as ANQGSEA.

This clonotype was seen only a few times. The CDR3 DNA sequence: TGCGCCAGCAGCTACGGCATCCAGGGAAACACCATATATTTT. This gives the protein CASSYGIQGNTIYF. The chain is built from TRBV5-1 and TRBJ1-3, with D unresolved. The V and J ends lost 3 bases and 4 bases respectively, with 11 bases between them. Per the germline V gene, CDR1 is SGHRS and CDR2 is YFSETQ. CDR3 length: 14 amino acids.

This chain connects TRBV9 to TRBJ2-1, with a weak D call TRBD2 (6 bases). Germline V gives CDR1 SGDLS, CDR2 YYNGEE. V lost 0 bases to trimming and J lost 6 bases, with 13 bases between them. The CDR3 runs 15 residues. The CDR3 DNA reads TGTGCCAGCAGCGTAGGAGAGGGAGGTTCCAATGAGCAGTTCTTC. It is translated as CASSVGEGGSNEQFF. Drawing the rest from reference TRBV9 and TRBJ2-1, the complete variable domain is DSGVTQTPKHLITATGQRVTLRCSPRSGDLSVYWYQQSLDQGLQFLIQYYNGEERAKGNILERFSAQQFPDLHSELNLSSLELGDSALYFCASSVGEGGSNEQFFGPGTRLTVL.

This clonotype was observed a handful of times. This chain joins TRBV7-9 and TRBJ2-3; 7 nucleotides align to TRBD2. This CDR3 comprises 16 residues. The germline gives CDR1 SEHNR, CDR2 FQNEAQ (reference sequence). The junction had 11 bases not matched to a gene; V was cut back by 6 bases and J by 2 bases. The CDR3 DNA reads TGTGCCAGCAGGCCGACTAGCCGGGTCTCCACAGATACGCAGTATTTT. This sequence encodes CASRPTSRVSTDTQYF.

This clonotype occurred many times. The rearrangement joins TRBV11-2 to TRBJ2-1, with 8 bases matching TRBD2. This CDR3 spans 15 amino acids. Germline V gene sequence: CDR1 SGHAT, CDR2 FQNNGV. V lost 5 bases and J lost 0; bases outside the gene matches: 3. The CDR3 sequence is CASSRGTSSYNEQFF. The CDR3 nucleotides are TGTGCCAGCAGCAGAGGGACTAGCTCCTACAATGAGCAGTTCTTC.

The chain is built from TRBV5-1 and TRBJ2-1; no reliable D call. CDR3 size: 14 residues. V was clipped by 4 bases and J by 6 bases, with 14 bases between them. Germline V lookup: CDR1 SGHRS, CDR2 YFSETQ. The CDR3 is CASSTGPETNEQFF. The CDR3 nucleotides are TGCGCCAGCAGCACCGGACCGGAGACCAATGAGCAGTTCTTC.

This clonotype was counted many times. This chain joins TRBV11-2 and TRBJ2-1; 10 nucleotides line up with TRBD1. Germline V gene lookup returns CDR1 SGHAT and CDR2 FQNNGV. The CDR3 has 16 amino acids. With V trimmed by 1 base and J by 11 bases, 11 bases remained unmatched. The CDR3 spells CASSLVTGGEPFKQFF. The CDR3 nucleotides read TGTGCCAGCAGCTTAGTGACAGGGGGCGAACCTTTTAAGCAGTTCTTC.

This clonotype turned up a few times. V usage is TRBV9 and J usage is TRBJ1-2; D possibly corresponds to TRBD1 (6 bases). The CDR3 extends over 13 amino acids. Germline lookup yields CDR1 SGDLS and CDR2 YYNGEE. Trimming left V 7 bases short and J 8 bases short, with 18 bases between. The CDR3 sequence: CASASTGYRGYTF. DNA for the CDR3: TGTGCCAGCGCGAGTACAGGGTATCGCGGCTACACCTTC.

The table lists this clonotype with a few counts. The rearrangement uses TRBV4-3 and TRBJ2-7, with TRBD2 matching over 8 bases. CDR3 length equals 14 residues. The trim removed 8 bases at V and 3 bases at J, leaving 9 bases unmatched. Germline V lookup: CDR1 LGHNA, CDR2 YSLEER. CDR3 region: CASASGTRHYEQYF. In nucleotides, the CDR3 is TGCGCCAGCGCCTCCGGGACTAGACACTACGAGCAGTACTTC.

V gene TRBV28 combines with J gene TRBJ2-3, with D possibly matching TRBD2 (6 bases). V lost 3 bases and J lost 2, with 9 bases in between. Germline V gene lookup returns CDR1 MDHEN and CDR2 SYDVKM. This CDR3 comprises 14 residues. The CDR3 bases are TGTGCCAGCAGTTTGGGAGGCGACACAGATACGCAGTATTTT. It codes for CASSLGGDTDTQYF. Filled out from reference TRBV28 and TRBJ2-3, the complete variable domain reads DVKVTQSSRYLVKRTGEKVFLECVQDMDHENMFWYRQDPGLGLRLIYFSYDVKMKEKGDIPEGYSVSREKKERFSLILESASTNQTSMYLCASSLGGDTDTQYFGPGTRLTVL.

V usage is TRBV25-1 and J usage is TRBJ2-7, with 9 bases fitting TRBD1. Trimming cost V 4 bases and J 0 bases; bases outside gene matches: 10. This CDR3 is 17 amino acids long. CDR1 MGHDK and CDR2 SYGVNS come from the germline V gene. CDR3 residues: CASSASWDRESSYEQYF. CDR3 in DNA: TGTGCCAGCAGTGCTTCCTGGGACAGGGAGAGCTCCTACGAGCAGTACTTC.

As for this clonotype: A much larger clone differs by one base, so this may be a read error. The V and J genes are TRBV4-3 and TRBJ2-7; D gene unclear. CDR3 size: 14 residues. Deletions cut 0 bases from V and 2 bases from J, with 8 bases between. Germline V gives CDR1 LGHNA, CDR2 YSLEER. Here the CDR3 DNA reads TGCGCCAGCAGCCAAGACATGCAGACCTACGAGCAGTACTTC. Its protein is CASSQDMQTYEQYF.

In this sample, this clonotype turned up many times. The chain couples TRBV12-3 or TRBV12-4 to TRBJ1-1; TRBD1 agrees at 11 bases. V dropped 5 bases and J dropped 4; count of bases not matched to a gene: 6. The CDR3 has 15 residues. The CDR3 sequence is CASSTTGTGGTEAFF. In DNA form, the CDR3 reads TGTGCCAGCAGTACGACCGGGACAGGGGGCACTGAAGCTTTCTTT.

This clonotype was detected a few times. The rearrangement uses TRBV25-1 and TRBJ2-5; TRBD2 might be the D (6 bases). This CDR3 comprises 14 residues. Per the germline V gene, CDR1 is MGHDK and CDR2 is SYGVNS. Trimming cost V 4 bases and J 2 bases, with 11 bases left between them. The CDR3 DNA reads as TGTGCCAGCAGTGGACCTGGGGGGCAAGAGACCCAGTACTTC. Encoded protein: CASSGPGGQETQYF.

Only a few counts were recorded for this clonotype. The J gene is TRBJ2-1, the V gene TRBV27, with D perhaps matching TRBD2 (5 bases). CDR1 and CDR2 (germline): MNHEY, SMNVEV (reference sequence). Trimming removed 3 bases at V and 4 bases at J, with 10 bases between. The length of the CDR3 is 14 residues. The CDR3 here is CASSFSSWYNEQFF. CDR3 sequence (DNA): TGTGCCAGCAGTTTTTCTAGCTGGTACAATGAGCAGTTCTTC.

The chain combines TRBV30 with TRBJ2-2; a possible D gene is TRBD2 (6 bases). V was shortened by 3 bases and J by 4 bases, with 9 bases between the two germline ends. This CDR3 region has 13 residues. Germline CDR1 is GTSNPN and CDR2 is SVGIG (reference sequence). The CDR3 protein is CAWRDYLTGELFF. In DNA form, the CDR3 reads TGTGCCTGGAGGGACTATCTCACCGGGGAGCTGTTTTTT.

This clonotype occurred many times. The chain uses TRBV28 and TRBJ2-7, with 8 positions matching TRBD1. Trimming took 0 bases from V and 5 from J; bases not matched to a gene: 9. The CDR3 sequence is 16 residues long. Germline CDR1 reads MDHEN; CDR2 reads SYDVKM. The CDR3 reads CASSLWPGQGSHEQYF. CDR3 in DNA: TGTGCCAGCAGTTTATGGCCCGGACAGGGTTCCCACGAGCAGTACTTC.

This clonotype was counted only a few times. The chain joins TRBV7-9 to TRBJ2-7; 10 bases line up with TRBD1. The germline CDR1 and CDR2 sequences are SEHNR and FQNEAQ (reference sequence). The V segment lost 4 bases and the J segment 0 bases; nucleotides outside the gene matches: 3. The CDR3 extends over 15 amino acids. In DNA, the CDR3 is TGTGCCAGCAGCTCGGGACAGGGGAGCTCCTACGAGCAGTACTTC. This gives the protein CASSSGQGSSYEQYF.